A selection of T cell receptor beta chains follows, all from one sample in a study of T-cell reconstitution after alpha-beta-depleted transplantation in children. TCRdb processed the PCR reads anew with MiXCR; each CDR3 protein has one entry. The sample includes around 200,000 distinct CDR3 sequences, approximately 6.8% of them seen just once. The source was PBMCs from the stem cell graft donor, collected from the stem cell graft. These receptors were collected from a human donor who donated a stem cell graft to a child with Wiskott-Aldrich syndrome. The CDR3 runs from the conserved cysteine through the conserved F or W. The D gene is left open where the match is weak. Expanded clones are given a class, and other clones once, few, many or no size at all.

D: NA; V: TRBV5-1; size: NA; J: TRBJ2-7; CDR3: CASSLQGQYDEQYF; DNA: TGCGCCAGCAGCTTGCAGGGCCAATACGACGAGCAGTACTTC
D: NA; V: TRBV10-3; size: many; J: TRBJ2-2; CDR3: CAISVSNTGELFF; DNA: TGTGCCATCAGTGTATCGAACACCGGGGAGCTGTTTTTT
D: NA; V: TRBV12-3/TRBV12-4; size: many; J: TRBJ2-6; CDR3: CASSPLFQDRVTTGANVLTF; DNA: TGTGCCAGCAGTCCTCTTTTTCAGGACAGAGTAACCACTGGGGCCAACGTCCTGACTTTC
D: NA; V: TRBV12-3/TRBV12-4; size: many; J: TRBJ2-1; CDR3: CASTRTPEEQFF; DNA: TGTGCCAGCACCCGGACACCAGAAGAGCAGTTCTTC
D: TRBD2; V: TRBV11-3; size: few; J: TRBJ2-1; CDR3: CASSFPGLAGSTEQFF; DNA: TGTGCCAGCAGCTTCCCGGGACTAGCGGGGAGCACAGAGCAGTTCTTC
D: TRBD1; V: TRBV7-6; size: NA; J: TRBJ2-3; CDR3: CASSWTGILTDTQYF; DNA: TGTGCCAGCAGCTGGACAGGGATCCTCACAGATACGCAGTATTTT
D: NA; V: TRBV15; size: many; J: TRBJ2-7; CDR3: CATSRPGSYEQYF; DNA: TGTGCCACCAGCAGACCCGGGTCTTACGAGCAGTACTTC
D: TRBD2; V: TRBV24-1; size: many; J: TRBJ2-2; CDR3: CATSGIAGGNTGELFF; DNA: TGTGCCACCAGTGGAATAGCGGGGGGGAACACCGGGGAGCTGTTTTTT
D: NA; V: TRBV20-1; size: many; J: TRBJ1-6; CDR3: CSARDFVKTANSPLHF; DNA: TGCAGTGCTAGAGATTTTGTTAAAACTGCTAATTCACCCCTCCACTTT
D: NA; V: TRBV5-1; size: many; J: TRBJ2-2; CDR3: CASSSQPRGLVGGELFF; DNA: TGCGCCAGCAGCTCCCAACCCCGGGGATTAGTTGGCGGGGAGCTGTTTTTT
D: NA; V: TRBV24-1; size: many; J: TRBJ2-1; CDR3: CATSDLGDGSYNEQFF; DNA: TGTGCCACCAGTGATTTGGGCGATGGCTCCTACAATGAGCAGTTCTTC
D: NA; V: TRBV20-1; size: many; J: TRBJ2-5; CDR3: CSARVQHGRKETQYF; DNA: TGCAGTGCTAGAGTACAACATGGGCGGAAAGAGACCCAGTACTTC
D: TRBD1; V: TRBV30; size: many; J: TRBJ2-1; CDR3: CAWAEGQGSGHEQFF; DNA: TGTGCCTGGGCGGAGGGACAGGGGTCGGGGCATGAGCAGTTCTTC
D: TRBD1; V: TRBV20-1; size: many; J: TRBJ1-2; CDR3: CSASSRTGGLYGYTF; DNA: TGCAGTGCTTCCTCCCGGACAGGGGGGTTATATGGCTACACCTTC
D: TRBD2; V: TRBV6-5; size: few; J: TRBJ2-1; CDR3: CASSYDTLAGESIQFF; DNA: TGTGCCAGCAGTTACGACACACTAGCGGGAGAATCGATTCAGTTCTTC
D: NA; V: TRBV5-1; size: many; J: TRBJ2-7; CDR3: CASSRQQSEQYF; DNA: TGCGCCAGCAGCCGACAACAGTCCGAGCAGTACTTC
D: NA; V: TRBV5-1; size: NA; J: TRBJ2-7; CDR3: CASRLRANEHSYEQYF; DNA: TGCGCCAGCAGATTGAGGGCCAACGAACACTCCTACGAGCAGTACTTC
D: NA; V: TRBV3-1; size: many; J: TRBJ2-5; CDR3: CASSQEGRLRETQYF; DNA: TGTGCCAGCAGCCAAGAAGGACGCCTACGGGAGACCCAGTACTTC
D: NA; V: TRBV10-1; size: many; J: TRBJ1-1; CDR3: CASSETRWSDTEAFF; DNA: TGCGCCAGCAGTGAGACGAGGTGGTCGGACACTGAAGCTTTCTTT
D: TRBD1; V: TRBV29-1; size: many; J: TRBJ1-1; CDR3: CSVQGQRMNTEAFF; DNA: TGCAGCGTTCAGGGACAGAGGATGAACACTGAAGCTTTCTTT
D: NA; V: TRBV5-1; size: NA; J: TRBJ1-1; CDR3: CASTGGNTEAFF; DNA: TGCGCCAGCACCGGGGGGAACACTGAAGCTTTCTTT
D: TRBD1; V: TRBV12-3/TRBV12-4; size: many; J: TRBJ1-2; CDR3: CASSWDRVRGYTF; DNA: TGTGCCAGCAGTTGGGACAGGGTTCGGGGCTACACCTTC
D: NA; V: TRBV12-3/TRBV12-4; size: many; J: TRBJ2-5; CDR3: CASSLQTGQETQYF; DNA: TGTGCCAGCAGTCTCCAGACAGGCCAAGAGACCCAGTACTTC
D: NA; V: TRBV20-1; size: many; J: TRBJ2-3; CDR3: CSAARRDTDTQYF; DNA: TGCAGTGCGGCGCGGCGGGACACAGATACGCAGTATTTT
D: TRBD1; V: TRBV5-1; size: many; J: TRBJ2-7; CDR3: CASTLQGSSIYEQYF; DNA: TGCGCCAGCACATTACAGGGGTCATCTATCTACGAGCAGTACTTC
D: TRBD2; V: TRBV7-2; size: many; J: TRBJ2-1; CDR3: CASSLAGWTYNEQFF; DNA: TGTGCCAGCAGCCTAGCGGGATGGACCTACAATGAGCAGTTCTTC
D: NA; V: TRBV12-3/TRBV12-4; size: many; J: TRBJ2-1; CDR3: CASKRVGNEQFF; DNA: TGTGCCAGCAAGCGGGTAGGAAATGAGCAGTTCTTC